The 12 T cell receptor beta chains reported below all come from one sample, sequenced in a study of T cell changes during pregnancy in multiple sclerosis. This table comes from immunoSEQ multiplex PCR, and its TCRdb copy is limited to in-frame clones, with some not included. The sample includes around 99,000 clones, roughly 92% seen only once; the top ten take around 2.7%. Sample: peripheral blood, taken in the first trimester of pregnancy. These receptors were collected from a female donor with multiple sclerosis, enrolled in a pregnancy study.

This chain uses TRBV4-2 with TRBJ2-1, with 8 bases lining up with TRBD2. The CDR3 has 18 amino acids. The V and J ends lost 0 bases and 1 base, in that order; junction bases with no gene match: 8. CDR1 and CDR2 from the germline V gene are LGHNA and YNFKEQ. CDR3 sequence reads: CASSQDRASGSSYNEQFF. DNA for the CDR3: TGTGCCAGCAGCCAAGATCGCGCCAGCGGGAGTTCCTACAATGAGCAGTTCTTC.

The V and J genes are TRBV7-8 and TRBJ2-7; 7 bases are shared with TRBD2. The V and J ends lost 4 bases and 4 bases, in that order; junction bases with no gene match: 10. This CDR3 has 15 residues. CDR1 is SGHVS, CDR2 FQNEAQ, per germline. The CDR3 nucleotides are TGTGCCAGCAGCTCCCTAGGGGACTACACTTACGAGCAGTACTTC. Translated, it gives CASSSLGDYTYEQYF.

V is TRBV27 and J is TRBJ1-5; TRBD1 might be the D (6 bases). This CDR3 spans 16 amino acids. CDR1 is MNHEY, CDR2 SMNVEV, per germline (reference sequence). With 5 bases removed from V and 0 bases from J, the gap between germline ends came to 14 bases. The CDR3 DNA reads TGTGCCAGCAGTCCCTGGGAGGGGGATAGCAATCAGCCCCAGCATTTT. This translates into CASSPWEGDSNQPQHF.

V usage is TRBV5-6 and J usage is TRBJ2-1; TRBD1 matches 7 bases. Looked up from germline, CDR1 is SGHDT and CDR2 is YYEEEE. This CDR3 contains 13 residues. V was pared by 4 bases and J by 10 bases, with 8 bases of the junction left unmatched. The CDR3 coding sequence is TGTGCCAGCAGCGTTACAGGGGTGGAGGAGCAGTTCTTC. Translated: CASSVTGVEEQFF.

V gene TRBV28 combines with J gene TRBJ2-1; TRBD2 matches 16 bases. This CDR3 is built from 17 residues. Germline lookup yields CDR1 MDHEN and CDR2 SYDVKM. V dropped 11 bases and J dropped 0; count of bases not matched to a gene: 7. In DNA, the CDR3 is TGTGCCTCCGGGGGGACTAGCGGGAGGGCCTCCTACAATGAGCAGTTCTTC. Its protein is CASGGTSGRASYNEQFF. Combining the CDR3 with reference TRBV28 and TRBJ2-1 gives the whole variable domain DVKVTQSSRYLVKRTGEKVFLECVQDMDHENMFWYRQDPGLGLRLIYFSYDVKMKEKGDIPEGYSVSREKKERFSLILESASTNQTSMYLCASGGTSGRASYNEQFFGPGTRLTVL.

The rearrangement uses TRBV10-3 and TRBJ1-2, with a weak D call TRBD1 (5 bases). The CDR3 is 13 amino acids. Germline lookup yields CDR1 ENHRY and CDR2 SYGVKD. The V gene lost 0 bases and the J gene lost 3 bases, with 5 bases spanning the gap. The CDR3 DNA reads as TGTGCCATCAGTGAGTCACAGGACTATGGCTACACCTTC. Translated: CAISESQDYGYTF.

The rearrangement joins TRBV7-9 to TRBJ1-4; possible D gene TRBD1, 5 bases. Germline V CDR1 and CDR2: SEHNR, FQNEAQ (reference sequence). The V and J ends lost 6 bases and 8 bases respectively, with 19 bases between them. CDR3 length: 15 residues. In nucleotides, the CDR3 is TGTGCCAGCAGTTCCAATGGGCAGGGATACGAAAAACTGTTTTTT. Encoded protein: CASSSNGQGYEKLFF.

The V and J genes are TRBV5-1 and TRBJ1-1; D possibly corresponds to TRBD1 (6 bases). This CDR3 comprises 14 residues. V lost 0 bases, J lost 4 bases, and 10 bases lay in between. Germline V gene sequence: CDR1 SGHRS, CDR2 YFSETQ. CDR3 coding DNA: TGCGCCAGCAGCTTGGATGGCAGGGGCACTGAAGCTTTCTTT. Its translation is CASSLDGRGTEAFF.

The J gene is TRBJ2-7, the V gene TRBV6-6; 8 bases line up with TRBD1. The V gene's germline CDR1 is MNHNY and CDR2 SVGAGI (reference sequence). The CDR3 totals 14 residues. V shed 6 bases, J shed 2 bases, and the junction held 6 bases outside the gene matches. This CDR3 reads CASRTGTGTYEQYF. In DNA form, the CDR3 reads TGTGCCAGCAGGACCGGGACAGGTACCTACGAGCAGTACTTC.

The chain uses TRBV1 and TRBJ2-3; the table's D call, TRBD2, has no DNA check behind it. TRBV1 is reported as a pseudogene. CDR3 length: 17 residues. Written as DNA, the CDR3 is TGCACCAGCAGCCAAGGTTCGGGACTAGCGAGCACAGATACGCAGTATTTT. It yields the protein CTSSQGSGLASTDTQYF.

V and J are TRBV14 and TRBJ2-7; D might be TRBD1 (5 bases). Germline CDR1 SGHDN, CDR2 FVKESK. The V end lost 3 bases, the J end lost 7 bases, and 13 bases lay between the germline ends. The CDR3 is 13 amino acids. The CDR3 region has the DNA TGTGCCAGCAGCCAGGCAGGGTCGGGTGAGCAGTACTTC. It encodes CASSQAGSGEQYF.

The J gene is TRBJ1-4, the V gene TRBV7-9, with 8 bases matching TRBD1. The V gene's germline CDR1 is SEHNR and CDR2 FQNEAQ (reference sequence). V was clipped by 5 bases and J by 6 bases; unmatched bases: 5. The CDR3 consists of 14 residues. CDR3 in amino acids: CASSPGQDDEKLFF. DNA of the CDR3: TGTGCCAGCAGCCCGGGACAGGACGATGAAAAACTGTTTTTT.